The clone carrying this T cell receptor (beta chain) was picked up a small number of times. What it recognizes is unknown. The authors produced TCR alpha and TCR beta cDNA libraries with sample barcodes and UMIs by 5'RACE using constant-segment primers. TCRdb re-derived calls from the 5' RACE reads in MiXCR, one entry per CDR3 protein. The table lists 180,000 or so distinct CDR3 sequences, 11% of them singletons. The data derive from a study of T-cell memory formation after mild COVID-19. Study results and caveats: Cross-reactive memory appears to have joined, as suggested by some responding clones showing up in pre-infection memory. SARS-CoV-2 specificity of second-wave clones peaking day 37 was unconfirmed. Contracting clones from day 15 to 85 had balanced CD4/CD8; later expanders favoured CD4+.

V was clipped by 2 bases and J by 2 bases, with 13 bases between them. The length of the CDR3 is 17 residues. The germline CDR1 and CDR2 sequences are SGHTA and FQGTGA. The sequence was collected from a man in his late teens or twenties who had mild COVID-19 (a few samples of this study predate the infection). Cell type and time point are not known. The sequencing input was PBMCs or a T cell subset sorted from them (not recorded which). The chain is built from TRBV7-3 and TRBJ2-6, with a tentative D call TRBD2 (5 bases). Written as DNA, the CDR3 is TGTGCCAGCAGCTTAGTGGGGAGTAACACTGGGGCCAACGTCCTGACTTTC. Translated: CASSLVGSNTGANVLTF.